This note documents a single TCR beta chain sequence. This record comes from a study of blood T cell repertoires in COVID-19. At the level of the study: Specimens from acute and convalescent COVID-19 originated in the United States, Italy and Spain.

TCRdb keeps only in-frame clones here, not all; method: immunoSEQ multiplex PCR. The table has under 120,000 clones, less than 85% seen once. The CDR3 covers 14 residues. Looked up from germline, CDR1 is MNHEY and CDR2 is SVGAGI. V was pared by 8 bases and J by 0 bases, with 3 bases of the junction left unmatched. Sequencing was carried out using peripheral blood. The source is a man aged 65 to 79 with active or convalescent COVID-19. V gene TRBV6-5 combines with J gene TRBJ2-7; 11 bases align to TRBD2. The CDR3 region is CASSSGGFSYEQYF. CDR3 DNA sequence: TGTGCCAGCTCTAGCGGGGGGTTCTCCTACGAGCAGTACTTC.